Presented here are 20 T cell receptor beta chains from one specimen sequenced in a study of T-cell reconstitution after alpha-beta-depleted transplantation in children. Unique molecular identifiers featured in how the TCRbeta library was prepared. TCRdb used MiXCR to reprocess the PCR reads, holding one entry per CDR3 protein. The table includes about a million distinct CDR3 sequences, about 29% detected once. The source was PBMCs, mostly from graft donor cells, collected 360 days after TCRalphabeta/CD19-depleted stem cell transplant. The receptors come from a boy under three years old who had a stem cell transplant for SCID, so the T cells may come from the graft donor.

The chain carries TRBV20-1 and TRBJ1-1; 10 bases match TRBD1. CDR1 and CDR2 (germline): DFQATT, SNEGSKA (reference sequence). V trimming: 3 bases; J trimming: 0 bases; junction bases outside the gene matches: 13. The length of the CDR3 is 18 residues. The CDR3 DNA follows: TGCAGTGCTAGCACGACTCTGACAGGGGGCTATATGAACACTGAAGCTTTCTTT. Translated, it gives CSASTTLTGGYMNTEAFF.

This clonotype was counted a few times. The rearrangement uses TRBV5-1 and TRBJ1-1, with 8 bases aligning to TRBD1. Germline assignment: CDR1 SGHRS and CDR2 YFSETQ. J gave up 6 bases and V 4 bases, and 8 bases lay outside the gene matches. The CDR3 spans 14 residues. The CDR3 sequence is CASSVAGGAPEAFF. CDR3 nucleotides: TGCGCCAGCAGCGTCGCAGGGGGCGCCCCTGAAGCTTTCTTT.

This clonotype was seen more than once but under ten times. The chain has TRBV12-3 or TRBV12-4 and TRBJ1-2, with D possibly TRBD1 on 6 matching bases. V shed 0 bases and J shed 4 bases, with 15 bases lying between them. The CDR3 is made up of 16 amino acids. CDR3 amino acids: CASSLAPIQGSYGYTF. The CDR3 bases are TGTGCCAGCAGTTTAGCCCCTATACAGGGTAGCTATGGCTACACCTTC.

The J gene is TRBJ2-2, the V gene TRBV10-2, with D uncertain. Per germline, CDR1 WSHSY and CDR2 SAAADI. CDR3 length: 16 amino acids. The V end lost 9 bases, the J end lost 3 bases, and 20 bases lay between the germline ends. CDR3 amino acids: CASLASSAFYTGELFF. CDR3 sequence (DNA): TGCGCCAGTCTTGCTAGTTCCGCCTTTTACACCGGGGAGCTGTTTTTT.

The chain joins TRBV6-1 to TRBJ2-3, with TRBD2 as a possible D gene (5 bases). The V gene lost 8 bases and the J gene lost 5 bases, with 17 bases spanning the gap. The CDR3 length is 14 residues. Germline V gene sequence: CDR1 MNHNS, CDR2 SASEGT. The CDR3 sequence is CASRIGGARDTQYF. CDR3 nucleotides: TGTGCCAGCCGGATCGGAGGAGCACGAGATACGCAGTATTTT.

J is TRBJ2-7 and V is TRBV29-1; unclear D gene. The germline V gene encodes CDR1 SQVTM and CDR2 ANQGSEA. Between the trimmed V and J ends, which lost 1 base and 5 bases, there was a span of 15 bases. This CDR3 is built from 14 residues. The CDR3 DNA reads TGCAGCGTTGAAGTTGTAGCCACGGCAAACGAGCAGTACTTC. Translated: CSVEVVATANEQYF.

The genes are TRBV21-1 and TRBJ2-7. TRBV21-1 is described as a pseudogene. CDR3 length: 18 amino acids. The CDR3 loop is CASSKPVPERRNNYEQYF. The DNA for the CDR3 is TGTGCCAGCAGCAAACCAGTACCCGAACGGCGAAACAACTACGAGCAGTACTTC.

This clonotype has a handful of counts. The CDR3 here is CASSQSLGSSYEQYF. The DNA for the CDR3 is TGCGCCAGCAGCCAAAGTTTGGGGAGCTCCTACGAGCAGTACTTC. V gene TRBV4-3 combines with J gene TRBJ2-7; the D gene is possibly TRBD2 (5 bases). The germline CDR1 and CDR2 sequences are LGHNA and YSLEER. V was trimmed by 2 bases and J by 0 bases, leaving 11 bases between them. This CDR3 has 15 amino acids.

The chain is built from TRBV7-9 and TRBJ2-5; D may be TRBD1 or TRBD2 (5 bases each). The germline V gene encodes CDR1 SEHNR and CDR2 FQNEAQ (reference sequence). Trimming shortened V by 5 bases and J by 5 bases, and 12 bases separated the two germline ends. This CDR3 has 13 amino acids. The CDR3, as DNA: TGTGCCAGCAGCACACGGGGACCGGAGACCCAGTACTTC. This gives the protein CASSTRGPETQYF.

This clonotype showed up just a few times. This sequence joins TRBV27 and TRBJ1-2; D perhaps matches TRBD1 (5 bases). From germline, CDR1 is MNHEY and CDR2 SMNVEV (reference sequence). This CDR3 is built from 14 residues. V dropped 5 bases and J dropped 8 bases, with 18 bases sitting between them. Here the CDR3 DNA reads TGTGCCAGCAGTAGGGGCCTCGGGGGATGGGGCTACACCTTC. Protein product: CASSRGLGGWGYTF.

The sample holds a few counts of this clonotype. The chain is built from TRBV7-9 and TRBJ1-1; 8 bases agree with TRBD1. CDR1 and CDR2 from the germline V gene are SEHNR and FQNEAQ (reference sequence). There are 13 residues in the CDR3. J lost 7 bases, V lost 5 bases, and 6 bases had no gene match. CDR3 region: CASSLDRDIEAFF. The CDR3, as DNA: TGTGCCAGCAGCCTGGACAGGGACATTGAAGCTTTCTTT.

The V gene is TRBV29-1, the J gene TRBJ1-4; 11 nucleotides match TRBD1. CDR1 is SQVTM, CDR2 ANQGSEA, per germline. J was trimmed by 8 bases and V by 6 bases; bases with no gene match: 11. CDR3 length equals 15 residues. CDR3 region: CSVTGTGGREEKLFF. The CDR3 DNA is TGCAGCGTAACCGGGACAGGGGGACGAGAAGAAAAACTGTTTTTT. Complete variable domain (other parts from reference TRBV29-1 and TRBJ1-4): SAVISQKPSRDICQRGTSLTIQCQVDSQVTMMFWYRQQPGQSLTLIATANQGSEATYESGFVIDKFPISRPNLTFSTLTVSNMSPEDSSIYLCSVTGTGGREEKLFFGSGTQLSVL.

The genes are TRBV28 and TRBJ1-1; a possible D gene is TRBD1 (5 bases). Trimming stripped 5 bases from V and 3 bases from J, with 13 bases between. This CDR3 contains 14 residues. In germline, CDR1 is MDHEN, CDR2 SYDVKM. CDR3 sequence (DNA): TGTGCCAGCAGTCCCGGGACCGTCTACACTGAAGCTTTCTTT. Amino acids: CASSPGTVYTEAFF.

At least ten counts were recorded for this clonotype. This CDR3 is CATSRLAGGVDTQYF. CDR3 sequence (DNA): TGTGCCACCAGTCGACTAGCGGGGGGGGTAGATACGCAGTATTTT. The J gene is TRBJ2-3, the V gene TRBV15; TRBD2 matches at 14 bases. V shed 6 bases, J shed 5 bases, and the junction held 4 bases outside the gene matches. Per germline, CDR1 LNHNV and CDR2 YYDKDF (reference sequence). The CDR3 loop spans 15 amino acids.

The rearrangement joins TRBV18 to TRBJ2-5, with a weak D call TRBD1 (5 bases). The CDR3 runs to 16 residues. The germline V and J ends were trimmed by 3 bases and 2 bases, with 16 bases remaining between them. CDR1 is KGHSH and CDR2 is LQKENI in the germline V gene. CDR3 region: CASSPRGAVIQETQYF. CDR3 in DNA: TGTGCCAGCTCACCTCGTGGGGCGGTTATACAAGAGACCCAGTACTTC.

The chain uses TRBV3-1 and TRBJ2-1; TRBD1 matches at 12 bases. The CDR3 sequence is 16 residues long. In germline, CDR1 is LGHDT, CDR2 YNNKEL (reference sequence). J was trimmed by 6 bases and V by 5 bases; bases with no gene match: 8. The CDR3 loop is CASSGRDRGQGNEQFF. The CDR3 DNA reads as TGTGCCAGCAGCGGCCGGGACAGGGGGCAGGGCAATGAGCAGTTCTTC.

This clonotype occurred a few times. The chain recombines TRBV12-3 or TRBV12-4 with TRBJ2-2, with D possibly TRBD1 on 6 matching bases. This CDR3 is built from 15 residues. Trimming took 2 bases from V and 5 from J, leaving 12 bases between them. The CDR3 loop reads CASSLRTGRTGELFF. The CDR3 region has the DNA TGTGCCAGCAGTTTAAGAACAGGGCGGACCGGGGAGCTGTTTTTT.

This clonotype was seen only a few times. The chain uses TRBV12-5 and TRBJ2-1, with D possibly being TRBD1 or TRBD2 (7 bases each). The ends were cut back, 5 bases at V and 6 bases at J, with 23 bases in the middle. This CDR3 has 17 amino acids. Germline V gene data show CDR1 as LGHNT and CDR2 as FRNRAP. In DNA, the CDR3 is TGTGCTAGTGGTCCCCGATGGGGGAGGGGGCAAATCAATGAGCAGTTCTTC. It specifies CASGPRWGRGQINEQFF.

V gene TRBV2 combines with J gene TRBJ2-1, with D perhaps given as TRBD1 or TRBD2 (5 bases each). Per the germline V gene, CDR1 is SNHLY and CDR2 is FYNNEI. Trimming cost V 4 bases and J 4 bases, with 14 bases left between them. The CDR3 covers 15 residues. DNA for the CDR3: TGTGCCAGCAGTGGAATTGCCGGGGCATACAATGAGCAGTTCTTC. Its protein product is CASSGIAGAYNEQFF.

This clonotype has more than one count but fewer than ten. This chain joins TRBV4-1 and TRBJ2-7; 7 bases match TRBD1. CDR3 length: 15 residues. V was clipped by 2 bases and J by 1 base; unmatched bases: 5. Germline V CDR1 and CDR2: MGHRA, YSYEKL. CDR3: CASSQTTGPSYEQYF. CDR3 nucleotide sequence: TGCGCCAGCAGCCAAACGACAGGGCCATCCTACGAGCAGTACTTC.